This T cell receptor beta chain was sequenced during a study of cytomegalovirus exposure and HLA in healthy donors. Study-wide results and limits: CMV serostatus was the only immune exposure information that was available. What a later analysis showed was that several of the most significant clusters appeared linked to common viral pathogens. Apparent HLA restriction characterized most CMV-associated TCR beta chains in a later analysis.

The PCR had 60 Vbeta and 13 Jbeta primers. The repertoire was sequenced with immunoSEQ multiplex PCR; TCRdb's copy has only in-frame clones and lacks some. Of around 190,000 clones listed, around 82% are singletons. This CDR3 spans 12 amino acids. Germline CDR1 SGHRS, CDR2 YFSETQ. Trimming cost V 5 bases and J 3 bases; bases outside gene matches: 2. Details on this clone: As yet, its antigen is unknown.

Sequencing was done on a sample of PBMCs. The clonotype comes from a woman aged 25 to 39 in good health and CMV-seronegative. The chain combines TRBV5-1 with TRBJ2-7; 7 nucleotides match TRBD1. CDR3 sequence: CASRGDSYEQYF. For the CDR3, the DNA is TGCGCCAGCAGGGGGGACAGCTACGAGCAGTACTTC.